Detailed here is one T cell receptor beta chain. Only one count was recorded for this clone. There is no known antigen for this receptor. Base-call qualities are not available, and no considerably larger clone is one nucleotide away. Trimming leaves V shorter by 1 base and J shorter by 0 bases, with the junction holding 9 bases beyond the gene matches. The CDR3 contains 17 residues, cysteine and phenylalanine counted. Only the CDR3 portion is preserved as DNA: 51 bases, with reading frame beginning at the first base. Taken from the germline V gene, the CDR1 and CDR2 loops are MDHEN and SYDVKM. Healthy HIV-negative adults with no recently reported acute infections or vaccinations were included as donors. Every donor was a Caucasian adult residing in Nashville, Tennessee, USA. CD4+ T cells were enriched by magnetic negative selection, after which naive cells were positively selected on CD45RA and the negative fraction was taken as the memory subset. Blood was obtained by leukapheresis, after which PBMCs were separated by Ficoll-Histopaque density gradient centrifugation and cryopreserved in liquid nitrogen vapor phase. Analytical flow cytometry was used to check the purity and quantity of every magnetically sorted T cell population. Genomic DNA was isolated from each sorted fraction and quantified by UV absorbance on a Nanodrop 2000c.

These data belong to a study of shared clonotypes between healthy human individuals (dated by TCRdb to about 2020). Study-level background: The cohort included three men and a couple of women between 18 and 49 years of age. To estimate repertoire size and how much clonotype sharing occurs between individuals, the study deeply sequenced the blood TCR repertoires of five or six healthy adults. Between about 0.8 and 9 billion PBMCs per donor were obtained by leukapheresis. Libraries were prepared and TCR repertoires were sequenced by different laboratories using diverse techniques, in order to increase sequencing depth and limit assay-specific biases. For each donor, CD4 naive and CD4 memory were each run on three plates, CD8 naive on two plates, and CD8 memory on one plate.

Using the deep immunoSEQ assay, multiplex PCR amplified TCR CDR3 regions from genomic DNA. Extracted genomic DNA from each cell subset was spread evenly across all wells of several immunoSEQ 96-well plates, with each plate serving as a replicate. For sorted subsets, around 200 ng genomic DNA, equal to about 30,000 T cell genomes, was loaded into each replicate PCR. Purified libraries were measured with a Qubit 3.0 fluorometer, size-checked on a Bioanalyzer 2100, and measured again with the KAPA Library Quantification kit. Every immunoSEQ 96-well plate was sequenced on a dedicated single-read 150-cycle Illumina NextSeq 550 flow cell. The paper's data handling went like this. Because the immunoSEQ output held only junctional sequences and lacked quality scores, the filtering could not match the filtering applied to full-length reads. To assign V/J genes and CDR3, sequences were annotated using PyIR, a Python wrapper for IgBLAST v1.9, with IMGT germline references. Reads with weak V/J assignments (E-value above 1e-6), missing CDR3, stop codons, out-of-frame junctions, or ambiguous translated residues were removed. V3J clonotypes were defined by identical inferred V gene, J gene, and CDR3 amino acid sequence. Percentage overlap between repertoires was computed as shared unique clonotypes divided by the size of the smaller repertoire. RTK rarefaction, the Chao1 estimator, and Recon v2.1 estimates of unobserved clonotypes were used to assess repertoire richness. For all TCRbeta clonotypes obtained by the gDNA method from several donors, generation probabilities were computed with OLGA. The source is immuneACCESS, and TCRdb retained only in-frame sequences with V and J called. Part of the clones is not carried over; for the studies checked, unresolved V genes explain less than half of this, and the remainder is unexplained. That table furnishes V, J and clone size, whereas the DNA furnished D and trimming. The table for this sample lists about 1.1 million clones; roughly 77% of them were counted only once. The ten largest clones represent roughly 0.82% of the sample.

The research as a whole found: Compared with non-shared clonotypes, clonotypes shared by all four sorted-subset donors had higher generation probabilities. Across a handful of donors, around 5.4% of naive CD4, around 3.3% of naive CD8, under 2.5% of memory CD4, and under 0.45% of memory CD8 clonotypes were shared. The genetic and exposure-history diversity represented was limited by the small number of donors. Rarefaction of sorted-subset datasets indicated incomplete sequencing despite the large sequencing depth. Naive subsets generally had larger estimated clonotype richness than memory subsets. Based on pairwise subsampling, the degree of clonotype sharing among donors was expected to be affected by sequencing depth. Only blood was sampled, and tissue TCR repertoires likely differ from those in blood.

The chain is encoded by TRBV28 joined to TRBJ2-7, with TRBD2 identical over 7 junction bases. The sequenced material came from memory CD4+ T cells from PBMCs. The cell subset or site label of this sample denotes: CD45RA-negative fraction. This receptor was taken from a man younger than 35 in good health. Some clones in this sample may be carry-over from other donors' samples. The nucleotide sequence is TGTGCCAGCAGTTTATTTCCTAGGAGCGGGATCTCCTACGAGCAGTACTTC. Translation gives CASSLFPRSGISYEQYF.